A selection of T cell receptor beta chains follows, all from one sample in a study of T cells in Graves' hyperthyroidism and ophthalmopathy. TCRdb reanalysed the multiplex PCR reads using MiXCR and keeps one entry per CDR3 protein. This sample has roughly 400,000 distinct CDR3 sequences, with around 14% found just once. Sequenced: blood. These receptors came from a woman aged 18 to 35 with Graves' hyperthyroidism that later progressed to Graves' ophthalmopathy. Both conserved end residues are part of each CDR3. D genes are given only for firm matches. Where a row states a size, it is once, few, many or the class of an expanded clone; other rows omit it.

>TRBD2|TRBJ2-1|once|TRBV7-7
CASSLEAGLAYNEQFF
TGTGCTAGCAGCTTAGAGGCGGGACTAGCTTACAATGAGCAGTTCTTC
>NA|TRBJ2-3|many|TRBV28
CASNTGHTSDTQYF
TGTGCCAGCAATACAGGACACACTTCAGATACGCAGTATTTT
>NA|TRBJ1-5|NA|TRBV20-1
CSAKGWAWASNQPQHF
TGCAGTGCTAAGGGGTGGGCGTGGGCAAGCAATCAGCCCCAGCATTTT
>NA|TRBJ2-1|NA|TRBV4-3
CASSQDIEAPTPLSSYNEQFF
TGCGCCAGCAGCCAAGATATAGAGGCCCCGACTCCTCTCAGCTCCTACAATGAGCAGTTCTTC
>NA|TRBJ2-7|many|TRBV2
CASRGWRLSSYEQYF
TGTGCCAGCCGGGGGTGGCGGTTGAGCTCCTACGAGCAGTACTTC
>NA|TRBJ2-1|NA|TRBV28
CASRSNNEQFF
TGTGCCAGCAGGTCCAACAATGAGCAGTTCTTC
>TRBD2|TRBJ2-1|many|TRBV18
CASSQGLAGPYNEQFF
TGTGCCAGCTCACAAGGACTAGCGGGACCCTACAATGAGCAGTTCTTC
>TRBD2|TRBJ2-3|few|TRBV19
CASSMGLAFSTDTQYF
TGTGCCAGTAGTATGGGACTAGCATTTAGCACAGATACGCAGTATTTT
>NA|TRBJ2-2|few|TRBV27
CASSRSGDTGELFF
TGTGCCAGCAGCCGGAGTGGGGACACCGGGGAGCTGTTTTTT
>NA|TRBJ2-5|many|TRBV2
CASRWISHETQYF
TGTGCCAGCAGATGGATCTCACACGAGACCCAGTACTTC
>NA|TRBJ2-4|NA|TRBV29-1
CSARGFAAQNIQYF
TGCAGCGCCCGGGGTTTTGCTGCCCAAAACATTCAGTACTTC
>NA|TRBJ1-2|NA|TRBV15
CATSRDRGGYTF
TGTGCCACCAGCAGAGATAGGGGTGGCTACACCTTC
>TRBD1|TRBJ2-7|many|TRBV7-9
CASSFPGTGPYEQYF
TGTGCCAGCAGCTTCCCCGGGACAGGCCCCTACGAGCAGTACTTC
>NA|TRBJ1-3|many|TRBV2
CASSVRASSGNTIYF
TGTGCCAGCAGTGTCCGGGCATCCTCTGGAAACACCATATATTTT
>TRBD2|TRBJ2-1|many|TRBV20-1
CSATTSGDYNEQFF
TGCAGTGCAACGACTAGCGGAGATTACAATGAGCAGTTCTTC
>NA|TRBJ2-4|many|TRBV3-1
CASSQDPWGLSKNIQYF
TGTGCCAGCAGCCAAGATCCCTGGGGGCTCTCCAAAAACATTCAGTACTTC
>TRBD2|TRBJ2-3|few|TRBV10-2
CASSLTSPRTDTQYF
TGCGCCAGCAGCCTGACTAGCCCCCGCACAGATACGCAGTATTTT
>TRBD1|TRBJ1-2|many|TRBV12-3/TRBV12-4
CASSLFTPGQSYGYTF
TGTGCCAGCAGTTTATTTACCCCGGGACAGAGCTATGGCTACACCTTC
>TRBD2|TRBJ2-7|many|TRBV29-1
CSVGPSGRAEQYF
TGCAGCGTTGGACCTAGCGGGAGGGCCGAGCAGTACTTC
>TRBD2|TRBJ2-1|many|TRBV7-3
CASSSREAVIDEQFF
TGTGCCAGCAGCTCGCGGGAGGCAGTTATAGATGAGCAGTTCTTC
>NA|TRBJ2-5|many|TRBV2
CASSEELDRSTAQYF
TGTGCCAGCAGTGAAGAGCTAGACAGGTCGACGGCCCAGTACTTC
>TRBD2|TRBJ2-7|many|TRBV28
CASSQPASGSPYEQYF
TGTGCCAGCAGTCAGCCCGCCAGCGGGAGTCCCTACGAGCAGTACTTC
>TRBD1|TRBJ2-7|NA|TRBV6-2/TRBV6-3
CASSRGRDRVGDEQYF
TGTGCCAGCAGTAGAGGCCGGGACAGGGTTGGGGACGAGCAGTACTTC
>TRBD2|TRBJ2-7|many|TRBV12-3/TRBV12-4
CASSLSGSGVSEQYF
TGTGCCAGCAGCTTAAGCGGGAGTGGCGTCTCCGAGCAGTACTTC